This entry lists 8 T cell receptor beta chains sequenced from one sample in a study of CD8 T cells in ankylosing spondylitis. TCRdb recomputed calls from the 5' RACE reads with MiXCR, one row per CDR3 protein. The sample records 330,000 or so distinct CDR3 sequences, 7% to 9% being singletons. Notes on the study in general: In ankylosing spondylitis blood, a motif of seven or eight highly homologous TCR beta variants appeared characteristic.

The antigens of these receptors remain unknown. The specimen was blood, either unsorted or a sorted T cell fraction (not recorded which). Source of these receptors: a male donor with ankylosing spondylitis.

Judged by abundance, this clonotype is medium-sized. The chain combines TRBV7-9 with TRBJ1-1; 8 bases map to TRBD1. V was clipped by 6 bases and J by 0 bases; unmatched bases: 12. CDR1 and CDR2 (germline): SEHNR, FQNEAQ (reference sequence). This CDR3 region has 17 residues. The CDR3 reads CASSPRTGRALNTEAFF. The DNA of the CDR3 is TGTGCCAGCAGTCCGAGGACAGGGAGAGCCTTGAACACTGAAGCTTTCTTT.

This chain links TRBV6-5 with TRBJ2-3; D might be TRBD1 or TRBD2, each matching 5 bases. Trimming left V 4 bases short and J 2 bases short, with 13 bases between. Germline V gene lookup returns CDR1 MNHEY and CDR2 SVGAGI. The CDR3 is 15 amino acids. Here the CDR3 reads CASSWAGTNTDTQYF. DNA of the CDR3: TGTGCCAGCAGTTGGGCAGGGACCAACACAGATACGCAGTATTTT.

This chain connects TRBV7-9 to TRBJ2-7; D ambiguous. This CDR3 region has 14 residues. Germline values: CDR1 SEHNR, CDR2 FQNEAQ (reference sequence). V gave up 4 bases and J gave up 4 bases, with 14 bases separating them. CDR3 loop: CASSSAQGRYEQYF. The CDR3 DNA reads as TGTGCCAGCAGCTCCGCCCAAGGAAGGTACGAGCAGTACTTC.

This chain links TRBV11-3 with TRBJ2-1; no reliable D call. This CDR3 contains 13 residues. With 2 bases removed from V and 6 bases from J, the gap between germline ends came to 8 bases. The germline V gene has CDR1 SGHNT and CDR2 YENEEA. The DNA of the CDR3 is TGTGCCAGCAGCTTACATAGGCTCAATGAGCAGTTCTTC. This encodes CASSLHRLNEQFF.

CDR3 protein: CASSLRGHGANVLTF. The CDR3 DNA follows: TGTGCCAGCAGTTTAAGAGGGCATGGGGCCAACGTCCTGACTTTC. V and J are TRBV27 and TRBJ2-6, with D maybe TRBD2 (5 bases). V lost 2 bases, J lost 3 bases, and 8 bases lay in between. The CDR3 consists of 15 residues. CDR1 MNHEY and CDR2 SMNVEV come from the germline V gene (reference sequence).

Only a few counts were recorded for this clonotype. The chain employs TRBV27 and TRBJ2-1, with 10 bases matching TRBD2. Germline V gene lookup returns CDR1 MNHEY and CDR2 SMNVEV (reference sequence). V shed 1 base, J shed 7 bases, and the junction held 1 base outside the gene matches. The CDR3 is 14 amino acids. In nucleotides, the CDR3 is TGTGCCAGCAGTTTATATAGCGGGAGGAATGAGCAGTTCTTC. Translation gives CASSLYSGRNEQFF.

At least ten counts were recorded for this clonotype. The chain uses TRBV5-1 and TRBJ1-1, with D unclear. The CDR3 has 13 amino acids. Trimming removed 0 bases at V and 4 bases at J, with 7 bases between. Germline CDR1 SGHRS, CDR2 YFSETQ. The CDR3 here is CASSLGSSTEAFF. In DNA form, the CDR3 reads TGCGCCAGCAGCTTGGGTAGCTCCACTGAAGCTTTCTTT.

This sequence joins TRBV27 and TRBJ2-7; TRBD2 matches 8 bases. V lost 3 bases and J lost 4; bases outside the gene matches: 11. The CDR3 spans 16 residues. CDR1 is MNHEY and CDR2 is SMNVEV in the germline V gene (reference sequence). The CDR3 DNA reads as TGTGCCAGCAGTTTCCTCCCGGGGGGGGGGCTGTACGAGCAGTACTTC. This encodes CASSFLPGGGLYEQYF.